This TCR beta chain stems from a study of blood T cell repertoires in COVID-19. Sequencing was performed with immunoSEQ multiplex PCR; in TCRdb, only in-frame clones are kept and a portion is missing. Among some 330,000 clones listed, more than 75% were seen once. This CDR3 contains 15 residues. V lost 2 bases and J lost 4, with 15 bases in between. Germline-derived CDR1 and CDR2 are SGHVS and FQNEAQ. J is TRBJ2-7 and V is TRBV7-8; D possibly corresponds to TRBD2 (5 bases). This clonotype originated in a woman in her fifties or sixties with active or convalescent COVID-19. Sequenced input: peripheral blood. The CDR3 here is CASSLYRMDFYEQYF. The CDR3 nucleotides read TGTGCCAGCAGCTTATATCGGATGGACTTTTACGAGCAGTACTTC.